The source of this TCR beta chain is a study of blood T cells in healthy people across ages. Study findings and constraints: Possibly confounding the expanded clonotype changes was the fact that donor CMV status was unknown. Relative to aged donors, long-lived donors carried more naive CD4+ cells and displayed higher diversity.

With regard to this clonotype: Its antigen is as yet unknown.

The CDR3 is 15 amino acids. Germline-derived CDR1 and CDR2 are SQVTM and ANQGSEA. V gave up 1 base and J gave up 7 bases, with 17 bases separating them. A second roughly 7 to 11 cycle PCR used barcoded and J-beta primers. Each CDR3 protein is one row after TCRdb ran MiXCR on the 5' RACE reads. Of 1,500,000 or so distinct CDR3 sequences in the sample, 55% to 75% are singletons; the top ten hold approximately 7%. J is TRBJ2-1 and V is TRBV29-1; no clear D. This TCR derives from a man between 18 and 29 years old in good health. The sequencing input was blood. The CDR3, as DNA: TGCAGCGTTGAAGGTGTGGGATCACCCAGGAATGAGCAGTTCTTC. It encodes CSVEGVGSPRNEQFF.